Sequencing of this T cell receptor beta chain was carried out in a study of Graves' ophthalmopathy and Graves' hyperthyroidism (dated by TCRdb to 2016 to 2019). Concerning the study at large: Peripheral blood was collected at initial diagnosis, prior to any treatment. In more than 5 hyperthyroidism patients, the T-cell repertoire of thyroid tissue was compared with the T-cell repertoire of blood. After sampling, hyperthyroidism patients received methimazole starting at 30 mg daily, and ophthalmopathy patients received high-dose intravenous methylprednisolone. To explore V-J signatures that separate ophthalmopathy from hyperthyroidism, a discovery set of about a hundred patients was enrolled, consisting of approximately 44 with ophthalmopathy and around 57 with stable hyperthyroidism. The approximately 100 discovery patients were divided at random into training and test sets in a 7:3 ratio. An independent validation cohort comprised 18 hyperthyroidism patients and some 16 patients who later progressed from hyperthyroidism to ophthalmopathy. The study used TCR beta repertoire signatures to distinguish Graves' ophthalmopathy from Graves' hyperthyroidism and to predict progression to ophthalmopathy. In total, around 140 blood samples were TCR-sequenced: approximately 42 ophthalmopathy, over 70 hyperthyroidism and approximately 17 hyperthyroidism-to-ophthalmopathy patients.

TCR beta CDR3 regions were amplified from RNA transcripts for repertoire sequencing. The first round was an RT-PCR using HTBI primers with the Qiagen OneStep RT-PCR kit, and this first round was followed by a second-round multiplex PCR, then size selection and purification. Libraries were sequenced paired-end with 100 bp reads on an Illumina HiSeq2000. As for how the authors treated the data: Reads were processed with SOAPnuke, discarding reads with adapters, uncalled bases, mean Phred below 15, or no exact constant-primer or identifier match. COPE v1.2.5 was used to merge high-quality paired reads. Each unique nucleotide sequence was treated as a clonotype, and MiTCR v1.1 was used to align the clonotypes to the IMGT TRB V, D and J references. The analysis was limited to V-J combinations with a frequency above 0.0001, which together covered more than 98% of repertoires. For each V-J combination, a TCR clonal expansion and chaos score was defined as F50 clonal expansion divided by the chaos observed in the TCRdist matrix. Features were reduced by Welch's t-statistics and random forest to 10 to 15 V-J combinations, which fed a naive Bayes classifier. The Morisita-Horn index was used to measure how similar the thyroid and blood repertoires were. TCRdb reanalyzed the raw reads on its own, using fastp at Q25 for trimming and MiXCR for clone calling, and kept in-frame beta chains. Identical CDR3 proteins give one entry, which carries the most common genes and DNA. It is TCRdb's table, rather than the study itself, that gives the V and J calls and clone size. Here the sample has 400,000 to 450,000 distinct CDR3 sequences; 21% occur a single time. Approximately 3% of the sample is in the top ten clones.

Paper-wide results and their limitations: No statistical method was used to set the sample size in advance, and the investigators knew which group each participant was assigned to. In cross-validation, the 13-signature model distinguished ophthalmopathy from stable hyperthyroidism with 85% to 90% sensitivity and 81.08% specificity, and in the test set the corresponding values were approximately 80% and 75%. In validation, the model predicted ophthalmopathy progression with about 70% sensitivity and roughly 72% specificity; some 13 predicted patients were CT-confirmed with GO in a median of roughly 6.8 months. Among expanded thyroid clonotypes with frequency above 0.001, most also showed up in blood, which suggests that blood repertoires may reflect the thyroid immune response.

This clonotype came up many times. It lacks a known antigen. No base quality values were provided; no much bigger clone lies one nucleotide off. Per the germline V gene, SGHDT is the CDR1 and YYEEEE is the CDR2. For this chain, trimming is 4 bases at the V end and 6 bases at the J end, and the number of junction bases without a gene match is 3. The CDR3 goes from the cysteine to the phenylalanine over 13 residues. The retained sequence is limited to the CDR3, 39 bases, with the frame set at the first base. A patient counted as having stable hyperthyroidism if there was no progression to ophthalmopathy within 18 months of follow-up. Hyperthyroidism patients were newly diagnosed, with disease duration under 2 months, and aged 18 to 65 years. Patients with other autoimmune diseases, uncontrolled infections, pregnancy or lactation were excluded from the study. Clinical symptoms, serum thyroxine, TRAb, thyroid ultrasound and orbital computed tomography were used for diagnosis. PBMCs were isolated from more than 9 ml of fresh peripheral blood by Ficoll-Paque density gradient centrifugation. Total RNA was extracted with Trizol reagent and quality-checked on an Agilent 2100 Bioanalyzer.

Specimen: peripheral blood. The rearrangement combines TRBV5-6 with TRBJ1-2; 10 bases in the junction line up with TRBD1. The TCR originated in a woman in her late teens or twenties with stable Graves' hyperthyroidism. Donor details come from another sample of the same person, matched by shared clones. The DNA reads as follows: TGTGCCAGCAGCCCCGGGACAGGGGATGGCTACACCTTC. Translated, it gives CASSPGTGDGYTF.